This T cell receptor beta chain was documented in a study of long-term antiretroviral therapy in people with HIV. Comments on this clone: What it recognizes is unknown.

Version v3.0 of the immunoSEQ assay was performed at survey level. Sequencing aimed at 40,000-50,000 T-cell genomes per sample. TCRdb keeps only in-frame clones here, not all; method: immunoSEQ multiplex PCR. The table includes 24,000 or so clones, more than 85% detected once. Overall study results and limits: Versus controls, repertoires in people with HIV had narrower CDR3 length ranges. The study found that diversity rose after ART but stayed below transplant donor controls.

The CDR3 has 16 residues. Trimming cost V 6 bases and J 3 bases, with 18 bases left between them. Per the germline V gene, CDR1 is SNHLY and CDR2 is FYNNEI. This clonotype originated in a woman aged 40 to 49 with HIV. The V call is TRBV2, the J call TRBJ1-5; weak D call: TRBD1 (6 bases). The material sequenced was unsorted PBMCs, taken 7.6 years after starting antiretroviral therapy. The CDR3 DNA follows: TGTGCCAGCAGGGGGGCAGTCAGGGAAAACAATCAGCCCCAGCATTTT. It encodes CASRGAVRENNQPQHF.